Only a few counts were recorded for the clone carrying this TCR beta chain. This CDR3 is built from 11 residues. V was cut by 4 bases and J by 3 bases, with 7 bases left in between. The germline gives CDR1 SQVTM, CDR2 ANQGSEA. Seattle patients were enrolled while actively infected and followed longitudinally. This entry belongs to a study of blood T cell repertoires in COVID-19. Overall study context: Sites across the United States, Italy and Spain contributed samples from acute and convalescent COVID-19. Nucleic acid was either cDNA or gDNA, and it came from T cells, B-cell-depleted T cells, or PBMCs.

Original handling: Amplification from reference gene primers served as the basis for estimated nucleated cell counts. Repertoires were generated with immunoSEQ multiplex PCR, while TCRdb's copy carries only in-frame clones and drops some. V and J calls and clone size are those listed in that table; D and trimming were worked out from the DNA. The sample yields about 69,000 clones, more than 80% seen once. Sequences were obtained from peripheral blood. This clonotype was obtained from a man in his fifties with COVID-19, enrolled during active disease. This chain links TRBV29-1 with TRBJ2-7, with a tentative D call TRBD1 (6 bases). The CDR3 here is CSVGTDYEQYF. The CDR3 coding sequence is TGCAGCGTTGGGACAGACTACGAGCAGTACTTC.